The sequence of this T cell receptor (beta chain) was determined in a study of early stage breast cancer tumors. The CDR3 sequence is 15 residues long. Germline trimming cut 8 bases from V and 2 bases from J; bases unmatched to any gene: 8. From germline, CDR1 is MGHRA and CDR2 YSYEKL. TCRdb keeps only in-frame clones here, not all; method: immunoSEQ multiplex PCR. The sample has about 25,000 clones, roughly 64% seen once; the top ten hold over 9.5%. Tumor samples used roughly 20-50 mg of diced tissue. This TCR was recovered from a person aged 55-75 years with breast cancer. The sample consisted of breast tumor tissue. This chain uses TRBV4-1 with TRBJ1-5, with 8 positions matching TRBD1. CDR3 bases: TGCGCCAGCGCCGGACAGGGCACGGGCAATCAGCCCCAGCATTTT. Protein: CASAGQGTGNQPQHF.